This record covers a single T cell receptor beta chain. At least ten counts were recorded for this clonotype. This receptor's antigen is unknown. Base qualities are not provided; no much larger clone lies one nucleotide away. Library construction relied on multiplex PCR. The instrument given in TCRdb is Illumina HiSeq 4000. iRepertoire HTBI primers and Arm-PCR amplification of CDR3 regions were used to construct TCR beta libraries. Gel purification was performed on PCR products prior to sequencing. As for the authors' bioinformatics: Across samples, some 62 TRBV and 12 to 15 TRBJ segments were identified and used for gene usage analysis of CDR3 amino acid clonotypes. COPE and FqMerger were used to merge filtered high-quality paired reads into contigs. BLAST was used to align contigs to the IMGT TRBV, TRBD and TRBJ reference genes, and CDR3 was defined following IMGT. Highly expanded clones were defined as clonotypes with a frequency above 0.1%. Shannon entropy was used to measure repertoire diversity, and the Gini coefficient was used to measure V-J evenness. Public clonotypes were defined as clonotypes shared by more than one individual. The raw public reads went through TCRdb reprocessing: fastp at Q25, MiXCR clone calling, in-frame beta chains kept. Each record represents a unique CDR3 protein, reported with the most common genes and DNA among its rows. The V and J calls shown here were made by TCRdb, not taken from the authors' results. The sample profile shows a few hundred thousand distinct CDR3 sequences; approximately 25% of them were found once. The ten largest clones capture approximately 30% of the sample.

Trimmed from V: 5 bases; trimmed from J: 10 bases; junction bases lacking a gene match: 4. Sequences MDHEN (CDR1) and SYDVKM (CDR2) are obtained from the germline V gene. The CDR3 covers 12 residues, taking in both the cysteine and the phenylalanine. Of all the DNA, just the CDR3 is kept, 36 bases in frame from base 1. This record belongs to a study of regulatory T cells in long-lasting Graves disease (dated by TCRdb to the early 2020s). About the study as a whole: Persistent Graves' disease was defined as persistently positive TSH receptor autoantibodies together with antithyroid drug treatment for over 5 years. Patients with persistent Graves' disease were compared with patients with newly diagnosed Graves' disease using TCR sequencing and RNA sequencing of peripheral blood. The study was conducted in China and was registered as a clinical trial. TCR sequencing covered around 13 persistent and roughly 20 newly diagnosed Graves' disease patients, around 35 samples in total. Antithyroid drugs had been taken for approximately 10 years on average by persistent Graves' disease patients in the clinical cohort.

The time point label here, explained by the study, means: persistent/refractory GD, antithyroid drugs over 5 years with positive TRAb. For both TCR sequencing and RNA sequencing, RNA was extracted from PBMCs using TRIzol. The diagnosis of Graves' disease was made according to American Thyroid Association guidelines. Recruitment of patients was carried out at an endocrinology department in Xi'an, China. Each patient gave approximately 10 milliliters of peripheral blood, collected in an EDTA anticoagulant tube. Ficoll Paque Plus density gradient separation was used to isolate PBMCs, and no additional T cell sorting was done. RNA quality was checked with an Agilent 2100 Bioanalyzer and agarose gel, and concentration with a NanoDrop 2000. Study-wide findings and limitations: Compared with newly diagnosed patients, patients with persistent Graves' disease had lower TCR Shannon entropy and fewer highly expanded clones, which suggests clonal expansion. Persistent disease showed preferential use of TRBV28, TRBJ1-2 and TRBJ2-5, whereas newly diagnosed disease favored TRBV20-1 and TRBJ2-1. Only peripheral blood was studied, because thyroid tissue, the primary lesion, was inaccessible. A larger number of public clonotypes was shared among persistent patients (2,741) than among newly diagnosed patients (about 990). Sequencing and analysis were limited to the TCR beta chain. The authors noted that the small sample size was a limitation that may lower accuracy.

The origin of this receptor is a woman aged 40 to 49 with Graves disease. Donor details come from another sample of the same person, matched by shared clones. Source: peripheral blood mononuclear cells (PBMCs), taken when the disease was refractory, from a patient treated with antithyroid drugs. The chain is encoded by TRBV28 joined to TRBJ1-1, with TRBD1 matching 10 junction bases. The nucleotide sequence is TGTGCCAGCAGTCCCGGGGACAGGGGAGCTTTCTTT. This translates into CASSPGDRGAFF.